This note documents a single TCR beta chain sequence. What it binds is unknown. The sample comes from a study of OX40 agonist ivuxolimab in advanced cancers. Study in general: Every 2 weeks, patients got intravenous ivuxolimab at one of six dose levels (0.01-10 mg/kg). Study results and limitations: Researchers did not determine the expanded peripheral T cells' antigen specificity.

Libraries were prepared by immunoSEQ multiplex PCR; TCRdb keeps only in-frame clonotypes and omits some of them. The table records tens of thousands of clones, roughly 90% of them present only once. CDR1 is LNHDA and CDR2 is SQIVND in the germline V gene (reference sequence). The CDR3 sequence is 15 residues long. The trim removed 3 bases at V and 1 base at J, leaving 4 bases unmatched. The sequenced sample was CD4+ or CD8+ T cells sorted from blood, obtained in a trial of the OX40 agonist ivuxolimab. The V gene is TRBV19, the J gene TRBJ2-3, with 7 nucleotides matching TRBD2. The sequence was collected from an adult with an advanced solid tumor such as melanoma, head and neck, liver or kidney cancer. The CDR3 is CASSMERGGTDTQYF. CDR3 coding DNA: TGTGCCAGTAGTATGGAGCGGGGCGGCACAGATACGCAGTATTTT.